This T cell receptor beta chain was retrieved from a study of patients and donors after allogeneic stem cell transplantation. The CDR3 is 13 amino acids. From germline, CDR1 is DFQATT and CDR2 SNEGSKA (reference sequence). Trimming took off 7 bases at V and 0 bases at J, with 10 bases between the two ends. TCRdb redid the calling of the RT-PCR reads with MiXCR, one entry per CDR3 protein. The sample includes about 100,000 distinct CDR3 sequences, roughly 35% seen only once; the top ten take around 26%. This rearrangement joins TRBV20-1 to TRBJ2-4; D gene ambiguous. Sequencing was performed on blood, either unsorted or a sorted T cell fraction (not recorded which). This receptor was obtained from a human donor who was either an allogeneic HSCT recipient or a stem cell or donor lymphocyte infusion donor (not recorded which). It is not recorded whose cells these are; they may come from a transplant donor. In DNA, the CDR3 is TGCAGTGTGGGCAGACTAGCCAAAAACATTCAGTACTTC. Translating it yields CSVGRLAKNIQYF.